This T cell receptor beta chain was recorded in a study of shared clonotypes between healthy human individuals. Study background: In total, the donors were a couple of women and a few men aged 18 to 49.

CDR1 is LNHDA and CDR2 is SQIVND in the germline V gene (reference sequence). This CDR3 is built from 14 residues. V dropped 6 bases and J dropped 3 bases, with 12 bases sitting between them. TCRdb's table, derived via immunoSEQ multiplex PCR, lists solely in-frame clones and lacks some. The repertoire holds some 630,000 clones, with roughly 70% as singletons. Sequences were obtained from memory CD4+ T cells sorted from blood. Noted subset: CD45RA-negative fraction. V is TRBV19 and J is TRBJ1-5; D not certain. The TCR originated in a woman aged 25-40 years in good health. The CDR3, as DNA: TGTGCCAGTAGCCTAAGGTGGCCCAATCAGCCCCAGCATTTT. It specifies CASSLRWPNQPQHF.